Sequencing of this T cell receptor (beta chain) was carried out in a study of spatial heterogeneity in lung cancer. Study-level background: Detection consistently captured more beta-chain sequences than alpha-chain sequences. Whole-study results and caveats: In blood, ubiquitous expanded tumor TCRs appeared more at resection than follow-up.

The CDR3 loop spans 14 amino acids. Trimming shortened V by 0 bases and J by 4 bases, and 9 bases separated the two germline ends. Germline assignment: CDR1 LGHDT and CDR2 YNNKEL (reference sequence). Described time point: sample taken at primary tumor resection. Whole RNA came from tumor, nontumor lung or frozen PBMC and was sequenced without being sorted. This clonotype was counted at least ten times. Its antigen is not identified. TCRdb reanalysed the 5' RACE reads using MiXCR and keeps one entry per CDR3 protein. The table includes 25,000 or so distinct CDR3 sequences, 3.3% detected once. The sample consisted of PBMCs, taken at surgery. This chain links TRBV3-1 with TRBJ2-5; no clear D. The sequence derives from a female donor with early-stage non-small cell lung cancer. CDR3 loop: CASSQELNRETQYF. For the CDR3, the DNA is TGTGCCAGCAGCCAAGAGTTAAATCGAGAGACCCAGTACTTC.